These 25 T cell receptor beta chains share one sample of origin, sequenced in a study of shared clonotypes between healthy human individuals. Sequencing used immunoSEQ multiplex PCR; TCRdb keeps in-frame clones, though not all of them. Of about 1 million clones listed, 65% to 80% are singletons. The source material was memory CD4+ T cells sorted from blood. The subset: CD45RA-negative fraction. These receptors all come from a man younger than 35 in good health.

This CDR3 reads CASKEEGNQPQHF. In DNA, the CDR3 is TGTGCCAGCAAGGAGGAAGGCAATCAGCCCCAGCATTTT. V is TRBV2 and J is TRBJ1-5; D unclear. Germline CDR1 and CDR2: SNHLY and FYNNEI. Trimming shortened V by 7 bases and J by 2 bases, and 9 bases separated the two germline ends. The CDR3 spans 13 residues.

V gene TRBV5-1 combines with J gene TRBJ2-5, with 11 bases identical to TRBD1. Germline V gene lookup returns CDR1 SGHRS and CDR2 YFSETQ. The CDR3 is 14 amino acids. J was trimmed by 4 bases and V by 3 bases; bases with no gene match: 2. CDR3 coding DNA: TGCGCCAGCAGCTCTGGGACAGGGGGAGAGACCCAGTACTTC. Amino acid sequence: CASSSGTGGETQYF.

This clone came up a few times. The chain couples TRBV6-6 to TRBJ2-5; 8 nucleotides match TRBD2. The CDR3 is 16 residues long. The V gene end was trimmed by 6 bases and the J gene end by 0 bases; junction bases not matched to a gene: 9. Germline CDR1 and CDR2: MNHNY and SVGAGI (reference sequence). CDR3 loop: CASSPLAGGNQETQYF. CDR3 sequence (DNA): TGTGCCAGCAGCCCGCTGGCGGGAGGCAACCAAGAGACCCAGTACTTC.

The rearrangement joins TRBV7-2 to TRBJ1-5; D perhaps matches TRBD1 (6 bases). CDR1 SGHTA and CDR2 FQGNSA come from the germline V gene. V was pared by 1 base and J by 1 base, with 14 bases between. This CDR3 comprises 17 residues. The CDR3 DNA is TGTGCCAGCAGCTTAGTTGGGGGGCCTCGGAGCAATCAGCCCCAGCATTTT. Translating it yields CASSLVGGPRSNQPQHF.

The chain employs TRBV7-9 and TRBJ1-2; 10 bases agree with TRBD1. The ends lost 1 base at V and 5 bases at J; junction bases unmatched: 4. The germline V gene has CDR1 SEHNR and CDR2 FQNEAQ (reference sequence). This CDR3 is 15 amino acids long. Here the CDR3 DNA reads TGTGCCAGCAGCTTAGATGTGGGACAGGGGTATGGCTACACCTTC. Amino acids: CASSLDVGQGYGYTF.

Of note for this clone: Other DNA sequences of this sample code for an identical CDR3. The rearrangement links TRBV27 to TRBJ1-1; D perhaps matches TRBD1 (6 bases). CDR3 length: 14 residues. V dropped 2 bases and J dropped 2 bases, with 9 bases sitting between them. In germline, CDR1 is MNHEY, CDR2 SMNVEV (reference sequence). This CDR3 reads CASSLGGPNTEAFF. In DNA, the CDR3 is TGTGCCAGCAGTTTAGGGGGGCCTAACACTGAAGCTTTCTTT.

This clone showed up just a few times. The CDR3 region has the DNA TGTGCCAGCAGCTTTCGGGAAGGTACTGAAGCTTTCTTT. Protein product: CASSFREGTEAFF. The chain couples TRBV7-8 to TRBJ1-1; D is undetermined. This CDR3 region has 13 residues. Germline V lookup: CDR1 SGHVS, CDR2 FQNEAQ. Trimming took off 3 bases at V and 5 bases at J, with 10 bases between the two ends.

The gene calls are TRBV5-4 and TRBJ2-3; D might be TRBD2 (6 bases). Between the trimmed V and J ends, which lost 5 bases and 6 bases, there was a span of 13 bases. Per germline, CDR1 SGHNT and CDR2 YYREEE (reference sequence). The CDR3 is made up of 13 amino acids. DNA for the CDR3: TGTGCCAGCAGGCCATCGGGAGCCGATACGCAGTATTTT. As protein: CASRPSGADTQYF.

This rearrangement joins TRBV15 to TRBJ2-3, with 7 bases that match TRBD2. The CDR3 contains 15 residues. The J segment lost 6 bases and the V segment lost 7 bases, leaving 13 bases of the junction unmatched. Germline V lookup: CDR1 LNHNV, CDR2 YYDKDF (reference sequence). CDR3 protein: CATNNVGGGPDTQYF. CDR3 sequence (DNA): TGTGCCACCAACAACGTTGGGGGGGGTCCGGATACGCAGTATTTT.

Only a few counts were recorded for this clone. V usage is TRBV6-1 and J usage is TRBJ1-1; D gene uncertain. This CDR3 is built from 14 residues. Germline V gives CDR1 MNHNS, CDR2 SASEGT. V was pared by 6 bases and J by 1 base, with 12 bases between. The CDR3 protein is CASSPLGKNTEAFF. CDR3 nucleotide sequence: TGTGCCAGCAGCCCCTTGGGCAAGAACACTGAAGCTTTCTTT.

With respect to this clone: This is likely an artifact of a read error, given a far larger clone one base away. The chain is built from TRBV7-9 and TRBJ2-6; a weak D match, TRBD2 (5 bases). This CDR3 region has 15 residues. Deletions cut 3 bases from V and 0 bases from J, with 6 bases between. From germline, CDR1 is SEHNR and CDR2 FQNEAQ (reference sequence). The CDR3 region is CASSLGSSGANVLTF. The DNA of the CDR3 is TGTGCCAGCAGCTTGGGGAGCTCTGGGGCCAACGTCCTGACTTTC.

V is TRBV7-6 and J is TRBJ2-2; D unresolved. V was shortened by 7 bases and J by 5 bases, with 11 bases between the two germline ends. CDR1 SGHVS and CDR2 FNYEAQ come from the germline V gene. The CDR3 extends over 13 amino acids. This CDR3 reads CASNPQGTGELFF. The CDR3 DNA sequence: TGTGCCAGCAACCCCCAAGGGACCGGGGAGCTGTTTTTT.

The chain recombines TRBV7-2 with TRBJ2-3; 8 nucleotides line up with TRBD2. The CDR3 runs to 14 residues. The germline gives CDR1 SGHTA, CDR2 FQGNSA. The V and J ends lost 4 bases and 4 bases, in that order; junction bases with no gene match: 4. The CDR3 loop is CASSYGLAADTQYF. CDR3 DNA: TGTGCCAGCAGCTACGGACTAGCCGCAGATACGCAGTATTTT. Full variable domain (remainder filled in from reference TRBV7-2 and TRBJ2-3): GAGVSQSPSNKVTEKGKDVELRCDPISGHTALYWYRQSLGQGLEFLIYFQGNSAPDKSGLPSDRFSAERTGGSVSTLTIQRTQQEDSAVYLCASSYGLAADTQYFGPGTRLTVL.

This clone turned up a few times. The CDR3 spells CASSSRRNSPLHF. The CDR3 bases are TGTGCCAGCAGTTCGAGGCGAAATTCACCCCTCCACTTT. This rearrangement joins TRBV27 to TRBJ1-6, with D unclear. The CDR3 has 13 residues. CDR1 and CDR2 from the germline V gene are MNHEY and SMNVEV (reference sequence). Trimming shortened V by 4 bases and J by 7 bases, and 8 bases separated the two germline ends.

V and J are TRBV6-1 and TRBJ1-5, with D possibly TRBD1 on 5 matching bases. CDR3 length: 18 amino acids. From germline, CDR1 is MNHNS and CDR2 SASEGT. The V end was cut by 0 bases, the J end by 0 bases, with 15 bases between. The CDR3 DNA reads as TGTGCCAGCAGTGAAGCGCTTCGGGGGTTCTATAGCAATCAGCCCCAGCATTTT. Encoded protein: CASSEALRGFYSNQPQHF.

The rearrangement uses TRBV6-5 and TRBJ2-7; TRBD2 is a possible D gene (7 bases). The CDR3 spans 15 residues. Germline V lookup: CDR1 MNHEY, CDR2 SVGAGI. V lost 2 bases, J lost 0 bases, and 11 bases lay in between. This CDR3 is CASSYKAGASYEQYF. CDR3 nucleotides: TGTGCCAGCAGTTACAAGGCGGGGGCCTCCTACGAGCAGTACTTC.

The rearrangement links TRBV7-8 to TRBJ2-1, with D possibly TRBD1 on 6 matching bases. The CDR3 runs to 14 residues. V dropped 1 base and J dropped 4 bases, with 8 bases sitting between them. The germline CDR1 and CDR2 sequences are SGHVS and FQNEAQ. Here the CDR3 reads CASSLGTEYNEQFF. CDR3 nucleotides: TGTGCCAGCAGCTTAGGGACAGAATACAATGAGCAGTTCTTC. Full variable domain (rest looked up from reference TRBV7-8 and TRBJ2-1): GAGVSQSPRYKVAKRGQDVALRCDPISGHVSLFWYQQALGQGPEFLTYFQNEAQLDKSGLPSDRFFAERPEGSVSTLKIQRTQQEDSAVYLCASSLGTEYNEQFFGPGTRLTVL.

CDR3 protein: CAWRPGGHYNSPLHF. The CDR3 bases are TGTGCCTGGAGGCCAGGGGGCCACTATAATTCACCCCTCCACTTT. The rearrangement joins TRBV30 to TRBJ1-6, with TRBD1 matching 8 bases. Germline CDR1 is GTSNPN and CDR2 is SVGIG (reference sequence). The CDR3 totals 15 residues. The V and J ends lost 3 bases and 3 bases, in that order; junction bases with no gene match: 4.

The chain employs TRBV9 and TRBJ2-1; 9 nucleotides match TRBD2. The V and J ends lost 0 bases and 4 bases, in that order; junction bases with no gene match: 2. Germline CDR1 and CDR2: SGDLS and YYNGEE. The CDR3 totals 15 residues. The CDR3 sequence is CASSVGTSEYNEQFF. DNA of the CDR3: TGTGCCAGCAGCGTAGGGACTAGCGAGTACAATGAGCAGTTCTTC.

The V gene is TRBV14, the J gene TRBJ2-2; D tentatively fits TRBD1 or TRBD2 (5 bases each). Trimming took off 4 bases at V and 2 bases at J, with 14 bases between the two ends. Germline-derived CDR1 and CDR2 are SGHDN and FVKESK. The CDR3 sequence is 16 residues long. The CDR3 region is CASSRKGSSNTGELFF. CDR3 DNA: TGTGCCAGCAGCCGGAAGGGGAGCAGTAACACCGGGGAGCTGTTTTTT.

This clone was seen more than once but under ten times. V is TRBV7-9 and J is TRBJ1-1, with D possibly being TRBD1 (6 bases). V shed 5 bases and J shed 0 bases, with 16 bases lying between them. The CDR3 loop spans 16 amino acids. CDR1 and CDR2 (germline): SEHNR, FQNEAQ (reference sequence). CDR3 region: CASSPQQGLLNTEAFF. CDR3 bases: TGTGCCAGCAGCCCCCAACAGGGACTCTTGAACACTGAAGCTTTCTTT.

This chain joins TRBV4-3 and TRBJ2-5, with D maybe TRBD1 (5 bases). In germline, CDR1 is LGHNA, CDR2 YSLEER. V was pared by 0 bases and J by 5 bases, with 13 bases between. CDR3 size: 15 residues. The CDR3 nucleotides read TGCGCCAGCAGCCAAGAGGCAGGGTTGCGGGAGACCCAGTACTTC. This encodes CASSQEAGLRETQYF.

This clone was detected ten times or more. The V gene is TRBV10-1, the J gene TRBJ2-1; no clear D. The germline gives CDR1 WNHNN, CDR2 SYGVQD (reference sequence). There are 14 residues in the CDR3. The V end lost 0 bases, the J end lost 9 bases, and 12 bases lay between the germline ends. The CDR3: CASSESRAPGEQFF. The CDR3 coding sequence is TGCGCCAGCAGTGAGTCTAGAGCTCCGGGTGAGCAGTTCTTC.

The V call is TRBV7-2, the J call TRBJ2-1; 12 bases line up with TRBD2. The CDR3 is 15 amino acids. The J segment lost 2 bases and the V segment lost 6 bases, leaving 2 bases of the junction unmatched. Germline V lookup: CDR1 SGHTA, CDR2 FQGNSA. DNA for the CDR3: TGTGCCAGCAGGCTAGCGGGAGGGCCCTACAATGAGCAGTTCTTC. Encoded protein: CASRLAGGPYNEQFF.

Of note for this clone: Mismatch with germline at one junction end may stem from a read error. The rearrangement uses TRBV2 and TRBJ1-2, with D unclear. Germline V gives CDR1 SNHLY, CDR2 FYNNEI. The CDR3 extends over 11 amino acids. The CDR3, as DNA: TGTGCCAGCAGTGAGGCTTGGCAGACCCTCTTC. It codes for CASSEAWQTLF.